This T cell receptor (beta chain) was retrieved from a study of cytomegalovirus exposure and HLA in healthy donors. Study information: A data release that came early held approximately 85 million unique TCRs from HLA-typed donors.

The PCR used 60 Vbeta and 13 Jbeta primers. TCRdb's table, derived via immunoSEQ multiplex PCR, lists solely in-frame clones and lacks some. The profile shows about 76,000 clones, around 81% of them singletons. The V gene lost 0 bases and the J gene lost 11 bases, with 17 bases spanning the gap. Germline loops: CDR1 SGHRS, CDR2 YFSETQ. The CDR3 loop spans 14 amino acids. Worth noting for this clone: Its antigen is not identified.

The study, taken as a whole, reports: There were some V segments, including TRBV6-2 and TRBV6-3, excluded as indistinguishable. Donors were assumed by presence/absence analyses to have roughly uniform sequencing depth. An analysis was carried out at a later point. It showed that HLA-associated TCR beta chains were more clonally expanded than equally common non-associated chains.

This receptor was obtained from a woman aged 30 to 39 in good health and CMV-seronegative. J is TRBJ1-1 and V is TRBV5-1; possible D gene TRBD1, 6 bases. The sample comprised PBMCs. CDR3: CASSLEQGLRSAFF. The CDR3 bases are TGCGCCAGCAGCTTGGAACAGGGTCTTCGTAGCGCTTTCTTT.